This TCR beta chain was observed in a study of CD8+CD57+ T cells in acquired aplastic anemia. About the research overall: The sorted CD4+ and CD8+ cells yielded an average approximately 3 ug of DNA. Reads per healthy sample averaged about 9.8 million (CD4+) and under 13 million (CD8+). The study's findings and limits: No significant patient-versus-control difference appeared in CD8+ Simpson's diversity. Patients had around 30 CD8+ CDR3 sequences in common with controls (the shared set).

The germline V gene has CDR1 MRHNA and CDR2 SNTAGT. This CDR3 is built from 13 residues. Trimming took off 5 bases at V and 5 bases at J, with 10 bases between the two ends. The template for TCR beta VDJ and CDR3 sequence profiling was genomic DNA. TCRdb reprocessed the reads with MiXCR, giving one entry per CDR3 protein. This table has 90,000 to 130,000 distinct CDR3 sequences, 51% appearing once. Worth noting for this clonotype: Antigen unknown.

The sample was sorted CD4+, CD8+, or CD8+CD57+ T cells (not recorded which) from PBMCs. The chain carries TRBV6-4 and TRBJ1-5, with D unclear. The TCR originated in a human donor in good health, serving as a control. The DNA for the CDR3 is TGTGCCAGCAGTTACCCAGAACATCAGCCCCAGCATTTT. Its protein product is CASSYPEHQPQHF.